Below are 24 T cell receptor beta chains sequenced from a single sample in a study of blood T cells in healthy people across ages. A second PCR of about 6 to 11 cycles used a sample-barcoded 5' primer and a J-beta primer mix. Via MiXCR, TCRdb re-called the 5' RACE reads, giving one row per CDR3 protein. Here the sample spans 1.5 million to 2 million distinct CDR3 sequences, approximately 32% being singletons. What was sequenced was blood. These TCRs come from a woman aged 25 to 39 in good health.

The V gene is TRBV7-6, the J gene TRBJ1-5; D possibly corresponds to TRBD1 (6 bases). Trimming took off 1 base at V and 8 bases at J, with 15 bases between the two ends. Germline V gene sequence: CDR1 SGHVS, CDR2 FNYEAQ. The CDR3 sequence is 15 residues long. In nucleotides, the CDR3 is TGTGCCAGCAGCTTAGTGAACAGGGTGGGGGAGCCCCAGCATTTT. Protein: CASSLVNRVGEPQHF.

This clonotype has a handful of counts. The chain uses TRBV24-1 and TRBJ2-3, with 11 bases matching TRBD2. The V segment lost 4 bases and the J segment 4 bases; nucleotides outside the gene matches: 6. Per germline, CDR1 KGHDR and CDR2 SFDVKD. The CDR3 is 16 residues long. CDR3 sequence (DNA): TGTGCCACCAGTGAGGCGATAGCGGGAGGGCCAGATACGCAGTATTTT. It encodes CATSEAIAGGPDTQYF.

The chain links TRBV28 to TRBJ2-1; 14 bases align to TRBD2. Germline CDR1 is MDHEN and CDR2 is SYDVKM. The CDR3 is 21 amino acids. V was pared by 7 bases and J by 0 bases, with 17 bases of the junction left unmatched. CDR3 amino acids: CASTPRVGLAGVFSSYNEQFF. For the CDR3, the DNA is TGTGCCAGCACCCCGAGGGTGGGACTAGCGGGAGTTTTTAGCTCCTACAATGAGCAGTTCTTC.

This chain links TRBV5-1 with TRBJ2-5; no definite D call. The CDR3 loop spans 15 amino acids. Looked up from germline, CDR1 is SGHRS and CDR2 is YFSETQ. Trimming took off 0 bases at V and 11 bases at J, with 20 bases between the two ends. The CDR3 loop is CASSLAVVKASEQYF. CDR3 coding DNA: TGCGCCAGCAGCTTGGCCGTCGTGAAGGCATCTGAGCAGTACTTC.

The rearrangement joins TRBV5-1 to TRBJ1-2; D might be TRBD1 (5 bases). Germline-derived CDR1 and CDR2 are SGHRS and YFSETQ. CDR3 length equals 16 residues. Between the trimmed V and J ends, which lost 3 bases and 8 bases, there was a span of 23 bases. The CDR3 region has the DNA TGCGCCAGCAGCTCAGGGCGCGTAGGGCCAACGGAAGGCTACACCTTC. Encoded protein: CASSSGRVGPTEGYTF.

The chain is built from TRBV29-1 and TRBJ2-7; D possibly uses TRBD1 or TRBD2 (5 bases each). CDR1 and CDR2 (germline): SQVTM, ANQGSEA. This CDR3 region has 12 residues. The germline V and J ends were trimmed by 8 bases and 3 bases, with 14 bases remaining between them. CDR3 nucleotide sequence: TGCAGCTTTCGGGACGCGCGCTACGAGCAGTACTTC. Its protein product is CSFRDARYEQYF.

Here the CDR3 reads CSASGGSGTEAFF. The CDR3 nucleotides are TGCAGTGCTTCGGGGGGGAGTGGCACTGAAGCTTTCTTT. The V call is TRBV20-1, the J call TRBJ1-1; TRBD1 is a possible D gene (5 bases). Germline CDR1 reads DFQATT; CDR2 reads SNEGSKA (reference sequence). The CDR3 has 13 amino acids. V lost 5 bases to trimming and J lost 4 bases, with 14 bases between them.

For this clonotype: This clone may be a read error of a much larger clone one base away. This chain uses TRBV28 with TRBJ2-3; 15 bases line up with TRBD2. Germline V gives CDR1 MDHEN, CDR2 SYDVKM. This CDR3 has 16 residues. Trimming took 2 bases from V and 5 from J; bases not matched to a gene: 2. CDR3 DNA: TGTGCCAGCAGTTTAATGGGACTAGCGGGAGGAGATACGCAGTATTTT. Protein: CASSLMGLAGGDTQYF. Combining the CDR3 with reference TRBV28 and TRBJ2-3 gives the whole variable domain DVKVTQSSRYLVKRTGEKVFLECVQDMDHENMFWYRQDPGLGLRLIYFSYDVKMKEKGDIPEGYSVSREKKERFSLILESASTNQTSMYLCASSLMGLAGGDTQYFGPGTRLTVL.

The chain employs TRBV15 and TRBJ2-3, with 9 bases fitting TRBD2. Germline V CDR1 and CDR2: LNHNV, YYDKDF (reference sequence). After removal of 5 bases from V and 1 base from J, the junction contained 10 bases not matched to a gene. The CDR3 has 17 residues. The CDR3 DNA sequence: TGTGCCACCAGCCCTGATCTAGCGGGGACACGCACAGATACGCAGTATTTT. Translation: CATSPDLAGTRTDTQYF.

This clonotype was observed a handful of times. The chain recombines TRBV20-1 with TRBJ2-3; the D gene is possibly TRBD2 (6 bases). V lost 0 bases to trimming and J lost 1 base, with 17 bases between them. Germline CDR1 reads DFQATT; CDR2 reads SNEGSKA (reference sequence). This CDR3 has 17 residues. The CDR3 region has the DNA TGCAGTGCTAGAGACCGGGACTGGTTATGGGGCACAGATACGCAGTATTTT. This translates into CSARDRDWLWGTDTQYF.

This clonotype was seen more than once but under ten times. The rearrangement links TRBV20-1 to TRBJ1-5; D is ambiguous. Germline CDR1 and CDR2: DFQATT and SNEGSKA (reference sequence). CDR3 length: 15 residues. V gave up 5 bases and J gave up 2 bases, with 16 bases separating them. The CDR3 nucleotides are TGCAGTGCTGGGCTCCCAGGCGTCGGCAATCAGCCCCAGCATTTT. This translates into CSAGLPGVGNQPQHF.

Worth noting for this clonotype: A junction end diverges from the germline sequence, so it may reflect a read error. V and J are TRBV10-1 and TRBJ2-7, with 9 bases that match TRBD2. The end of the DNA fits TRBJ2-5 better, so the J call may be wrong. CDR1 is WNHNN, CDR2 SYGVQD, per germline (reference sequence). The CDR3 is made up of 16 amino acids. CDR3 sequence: CAGSESRAGGTETQYF. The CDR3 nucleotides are TGCGCCGGCAGTGAGTCGCGAGCGGGAGGTACGGAGACCCAGTACTTC.

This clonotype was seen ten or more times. CDR3 nucleotides: TGCAGTGCCAGGGCGCTAGCGGGCGAGCAGTACTTC. Encoded protein: CSARALAGEQYF. The chain links TRBV20-1 to TRBJ2-7; 8 positions agree with TRBD2. This CDR3 is 12 amino acids long. From germline, CDR1 is DFQATT and CDR2 SNEGSKA (reference sequence). The trim removed 6 bases at V and 6 bases at J, leaving 7 bases unmatched.

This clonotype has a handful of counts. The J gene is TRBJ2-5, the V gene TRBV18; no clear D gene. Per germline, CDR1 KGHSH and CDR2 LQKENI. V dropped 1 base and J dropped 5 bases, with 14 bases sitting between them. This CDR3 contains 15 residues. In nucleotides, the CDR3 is TGTGCCAGCTCACCACGGCAGGTGACAAGGGAGACCCAGTACTTC. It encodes CASSPRQVTRETQYF. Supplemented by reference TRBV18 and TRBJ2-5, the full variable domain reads NAGVMQNPRHLVRRRGQEARLRCSPMKGHSHVYWYRQLPEEGLKFMVYLQKENIIDESGMPKERFSAEFPKEGPSILRIQQVVRGDSAAYFCASSPRQVTRETQYFGPGTRLLVL.

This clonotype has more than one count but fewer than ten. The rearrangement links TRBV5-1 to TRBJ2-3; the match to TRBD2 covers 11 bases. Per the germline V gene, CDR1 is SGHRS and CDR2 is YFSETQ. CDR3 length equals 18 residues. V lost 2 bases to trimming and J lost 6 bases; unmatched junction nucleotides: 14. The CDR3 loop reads CASSFIYSGGAGSDTQYF. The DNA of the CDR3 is TGCGCCAGCAGCTTCATATATAGCGGGGGGGCTGGCTCGGATACGCAGTATTTT.

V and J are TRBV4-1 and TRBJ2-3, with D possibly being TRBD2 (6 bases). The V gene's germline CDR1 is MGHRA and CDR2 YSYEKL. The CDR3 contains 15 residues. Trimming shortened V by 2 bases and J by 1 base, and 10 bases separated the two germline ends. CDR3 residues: CASSQLARGTDTQYF. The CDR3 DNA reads TGCGCCAGCAGCCAACTAGCGAGGGGCACAGATACGCAGTATTTT.

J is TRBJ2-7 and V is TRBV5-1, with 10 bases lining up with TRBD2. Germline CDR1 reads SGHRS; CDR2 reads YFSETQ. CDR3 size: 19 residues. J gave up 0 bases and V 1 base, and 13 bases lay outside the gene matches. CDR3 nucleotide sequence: TGCGCCAGCAGCTTGTGGGCTAGCGGGGGACCTAGGAGCTCCTACGAGCAGTACTTC. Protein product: CASSLWASGGPRSSYEQYF.

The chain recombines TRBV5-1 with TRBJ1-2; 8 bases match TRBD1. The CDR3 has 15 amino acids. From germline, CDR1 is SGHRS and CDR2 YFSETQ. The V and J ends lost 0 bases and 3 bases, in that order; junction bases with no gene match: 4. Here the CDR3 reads CASSLVTGDYYGYTF. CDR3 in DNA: TGCGCCAGCAGCTTGGTGACAGGGGATTACTATGGCTACACCTTC. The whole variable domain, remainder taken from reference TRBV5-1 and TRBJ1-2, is KAGVTQTPRYLIKTRGQQVTLSCSPISGHRSVSWYQQTPGQGLQFLFEYFSETQRNKGNFPGRFSGRQFSNSRSEMNVSTLELGDSALYLCASSLVTGDYYGYTFGSGTRLTVV.

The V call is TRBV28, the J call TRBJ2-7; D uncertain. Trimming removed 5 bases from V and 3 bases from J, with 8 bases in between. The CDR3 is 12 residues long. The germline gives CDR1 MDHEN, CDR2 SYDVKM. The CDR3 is CASSKRGYEQYF. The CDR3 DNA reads TGTGCCAGCAGTAAAAGAGGCTACGAGCAGTACTTC.

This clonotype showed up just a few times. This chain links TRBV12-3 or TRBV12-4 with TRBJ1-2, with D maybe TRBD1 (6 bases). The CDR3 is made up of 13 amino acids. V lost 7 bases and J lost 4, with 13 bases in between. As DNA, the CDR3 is TGTGCCAGCACTTCGGGGGGCGGCTATGGCTACACCTTC. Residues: CASTSGGGYGYTF.

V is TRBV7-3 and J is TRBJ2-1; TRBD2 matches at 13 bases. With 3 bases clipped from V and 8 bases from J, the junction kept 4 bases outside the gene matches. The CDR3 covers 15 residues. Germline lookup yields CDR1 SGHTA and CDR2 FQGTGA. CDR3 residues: CASSLTSGGRDEQFF. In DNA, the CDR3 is TGTGCCAGCAGCTTGACTAGCGGGGGGCGCGATGAGCAGTTCTTC. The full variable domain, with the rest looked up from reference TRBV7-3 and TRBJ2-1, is GAGVSQTPSNKVTEKGKYVELRCDPISGHTALYWYRQSLGQGPEFLIYFQGTGAADDSGLPNDRFFAVRPEGSVSTLKIQRTERGDSAVYLCASSLTSGGRDEQFFGPGTRLTVL.

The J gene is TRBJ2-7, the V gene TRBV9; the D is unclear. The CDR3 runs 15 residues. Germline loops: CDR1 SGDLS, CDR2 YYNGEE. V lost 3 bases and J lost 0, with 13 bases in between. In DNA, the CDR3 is TGTGCCAGCAGCGCCGAAGTCGGGTCCTCCTACGAGCAGTACTTC. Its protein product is CASSAEVGSSYEQYF.

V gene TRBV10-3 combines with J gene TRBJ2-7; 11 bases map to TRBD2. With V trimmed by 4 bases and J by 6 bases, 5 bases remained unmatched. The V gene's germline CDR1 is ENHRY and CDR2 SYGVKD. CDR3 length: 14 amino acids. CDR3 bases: TGTGCCATCAGTGGGACTAGCGGGTTTGGCGAGCAGTACTTC. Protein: CAISGTSGFGEQYF.

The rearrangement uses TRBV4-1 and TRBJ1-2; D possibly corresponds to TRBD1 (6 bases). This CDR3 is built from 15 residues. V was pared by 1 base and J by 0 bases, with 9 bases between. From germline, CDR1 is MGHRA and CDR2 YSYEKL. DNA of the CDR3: TGCGCCAGCAGCCAAGTGGCAGGGGCTAACTATGGCTACACCTTC. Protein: CASSQVAGANYGYTF.